This T cell receptor (beta chain) emerged from a study of T cell responses to AZD1222 COVID-19 vaccine. Repertoires were generated with immunoSEQ multiplex PCR, while TCRdb's copy carries only in-frame clones and drops some. The sample has 180,000 or so clones, roughly 93% seen once. The CDR3 is made up of 16 amino acids. Per the germline V gene, CDR1 is LGHNA and CDR2 is YNFKEQ. The germline V and J ends were trimmed by 4 bases and 5 bases, with 20 bases remaining between them. The sequences come from peripheral blood, collected 28 days after the second dose of the MenACWY control vaccine. The TCR comes from an adult who received the MenACWY meningococcal vaccine as a control. The chain is built from TRBV4-2 and TRBJ1-1; D perhaps matches TRBD1 (6 bases). In nucleotides, the CDR3 is TGTGCCAGCAGCCCCCCGGTGACGCAGGGGAGGACTGAAGCTTTCTTT. This sequence encodes CASSPPVTQGRTEAFF.